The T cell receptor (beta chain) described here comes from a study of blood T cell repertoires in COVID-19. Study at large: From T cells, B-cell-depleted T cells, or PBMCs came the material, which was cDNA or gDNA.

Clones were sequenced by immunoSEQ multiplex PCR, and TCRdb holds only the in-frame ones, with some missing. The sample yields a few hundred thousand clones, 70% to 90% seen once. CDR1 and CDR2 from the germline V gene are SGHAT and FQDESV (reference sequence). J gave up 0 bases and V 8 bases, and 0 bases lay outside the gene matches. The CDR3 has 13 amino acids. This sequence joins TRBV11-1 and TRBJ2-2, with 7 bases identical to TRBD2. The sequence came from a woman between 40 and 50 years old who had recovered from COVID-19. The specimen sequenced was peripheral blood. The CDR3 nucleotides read TGTGCCAGCGGGAGGGCGAACACCGGGGAGCTGTTTTTT. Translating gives CASGRANTGELFF.